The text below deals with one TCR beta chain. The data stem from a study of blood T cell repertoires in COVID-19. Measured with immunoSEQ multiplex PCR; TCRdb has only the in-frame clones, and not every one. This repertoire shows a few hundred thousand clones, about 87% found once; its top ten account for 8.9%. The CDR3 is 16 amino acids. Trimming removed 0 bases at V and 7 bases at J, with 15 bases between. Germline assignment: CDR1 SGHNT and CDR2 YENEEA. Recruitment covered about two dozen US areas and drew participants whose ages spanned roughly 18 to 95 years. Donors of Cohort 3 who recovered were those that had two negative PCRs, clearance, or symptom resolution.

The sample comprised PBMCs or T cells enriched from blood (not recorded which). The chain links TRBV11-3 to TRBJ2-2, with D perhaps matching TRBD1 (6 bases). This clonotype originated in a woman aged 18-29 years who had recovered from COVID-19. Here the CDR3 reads CASSLDRGDGHGELFF. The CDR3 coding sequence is TGTGCCAGCAGCTTAGACAGGGGAGATGGTCACGGGGAGCTGTTTTTT.